Below, 26 T cell receptor beta chains from the same sample are listed, as sequenced in a study of T cells in Graves' hyperthyroidism and ophthalmopathy. TCR beta CDR3 sequences were amplified from RNA transcripts. RT-PCR in the first round (using the HTBI primer set) targeted the TCR CDR3. TCRdb redid the calling of the multiplex PCR reads with MiXCR, one entry per CDR3 protein. The table records 650,000 to 750,000 distinct CDR3 sequences, 12% to 15% of them present only once. Material: blood. The source is a woman between 18 and 29 years old with Graves' hyperthyroidism.

This clonotype was seen many times. The chain uses TRBV20-1 and TRBJ2-7; 10 bases are shared with TRBD2. The V segment lost 3 bases and the J segment 6 bases; nucleotides outside the gene matches: 8. The CDR3 spans 14 residues. The germline V gene has CDR1 DFQATT and CDR2 SNEGSKA (reference sequence). Written as DNA, the CDR3 is TGCAGTGCTAGGTCCGAGACTAGCGGGTTCGAGCAGTACTTC. It yields the protein CSARSETSGFEQYF.

This chain links TRBV10-3 with TRBJ2-7; D gene uncertain. Trimming left V 1 base short and J 9 bases short, with 13 bases between. Germline V gene sequence: CDR1 ENHRY, CDR2 SYGVKD. This CDR3 spans 13 amino acids. CDR3 sequence: CAISEYQDAGQYF. The DNA of the CDR3 is TGTGCCATCAGTGAGTACCAGGACGCTGGGCAGTACTTC.

The chain recombines TRBV7-9 with TRBJ2-1; weak D call: TRBD1 (8 bases). From germline, CDR1 is SEHNR and CDR2 FQNEAQ (reference sequence). This CDR3 comprises 13 residues. The ends were cut back, 3 bases at V and 9 bases at J, with 12 bases in the middle. CDR3 loop: CASSLYRGGEQFF. DNA for the CDR3: TGTGCCAGCAGCTTGTACAGGGGGGGTGAGCAGTTCTTC.

V and J are TRBV6-5 and TRBJ2-1; 9 positions match TRBD2. CDR1 MNHEY and CDR2 SVGAGI come from the germline V gene. V dropped 4 bases and J dropped 13; count of bases not matched to a gene: 5. This CDR3 spans 12 amino acids. The CDR3 sequence is CASSLAGVIQFF. DNA for the CDR3: TGTGCCAGCAGTTTAGCGGGAGTGATCCAGTTCTTC.

The table lists this clonotype with many counts. J is TRBJ2-3 and V is TRBV20-1, with 9 nucleotides matching TRBD2. Germline CDR1 and CDR2: DFQATT and SNEGSKA (reference sequence). The CDR3 has 14 residues. Trimming at V came to 8 bases and at J to 6 bases, leaving 12 bases not matched to a gene. Here the CDR3 reads CSFGLARRRDTQYF. Here the CDR3 DNA reads TGCAGTTTCGGACTAGCGAGACGCAGGGATACGCAGTATTTT.

The J gene is TRBJ2-7, the V gene TRBV20-1, with D perhaps matching TRBD1 or TRBD2 (5 bases each). The germline V and J ends were trimmed by 0 bases and 3 bases, with 18 bases remaining between them. The CDR3 contains 16 residues. Per the germline V gene, CDR1 is DFQATT and CDR2 is SNEGSKA (reference sequence). For the CDR3, the DNA is TGCAGTGCTAGAGATGTGGGGACCAGAAATTTCTACGAGCAGTACTTC. It codes for CSARDVGTRNFYEQYF.

This chain joins TRBV12-3 or TRBV12-4 and TRBJ1-2; D call uncertain. V dropped 8 bases and J dropped 8 bases, with 21 bases sitting between them. The length of the CDR3 is 14 residues. In nucleotides, the CDR3 is TGTGCCAGCCTTCAATCCGACGGCCTCGGGGGCTACACCTTC. This encodes CASLQSDGLGGYTF.

This clonotype was counted only a few times. V usage is TRBV5-4 and J usage is TRBJ2-3; 7 bases agree with TRBD2. Germline V gene sequence: CDR1 SGHNT, CDR2 YYREEE (reference sequence). The junction had 8 bases not matched to a gene; V was cut back by 4 bases and J by 0 bases. This CDR3 comprises 16 residues. The CDR3 reads CASSPAAGRSTDTQYF. CDR3 coding DNA: TGTGCCAGCAGCCCCGCAGCGGGAAGAAGCACAGATACGCAGTATTTT.

The gene calls are TRBV20-1 and TRBJ2-1; 8 positions match TRBD1. V lost 1 base to trimming and J lost 8 bases; unmatched junction nucleotides: 10. The CDR3 sequence is 15 residues long. The V gene's germline CDR1 is DFQATT and CDR2 SNEGSKA (reference sequence). This CDR3 reads CSARGIQGAVDEQFF. The CDR3, as DNA: TGCAGTGCTAGAGGCATCCAGGGGGCAGTCGATGAGCAGTTCTTC.

The V and J genes are TRBV19 and TRBJ1-2; weak D call: TRBD1 (5 bases). V was shortened by 4 bases and J by 7 bases, with 16 bases between the two germline ends. The germline V gene encodes CDR1 LNHDA and CDR2 SQIVND (reference sequence). CDR3 size: 14 residues. CDR3 nucleotides: TGTGCCAGTAGTACCAGCCTCAGAGGGGTTGGCTACACCTTC. Translation gives CASSTSLRGVGYTF.

This clonotype was observed a few times. The chain carries TRBV27 and TRBJ2-3; no definite D call. Trimming took off 2 bases at V and 7 bases at J, with 16 bases between the two ends. Germline CDR1 and CDR2: MNHEY and SMNVEV (reference sequence). The CDR3 consists of 15 residues. The CDR3 here is CASSLSPDPDHTQYF. The DNA for the CDR3 is TGTGCCAGCAGTTTAAGCCCAGACCCGGACCATACGCAGTATTTT.

V and J are TRBV28 and TRBJ1-6; perhaps TRBD1 as D (6 bases). Between the trimmed V and J ends, which lost 6 bases and 13 bases, there was a span of 10 bases. The CDR3 extends over 11 amino acids. CDR1 MDHEN and CDR2 SYDVKM come from the germline V gene. The CDR3 DNA reads TGTGCCAGCAGCCGGGACACCCCCCTCCACTTT. Translation: CASSRDTPLHF.

The rearrangement links TRBV11-1 to TRBJ1-4; 9 nucleotides agree with TRBD1. Losses at the gene ends were 5 bases for V and 7 bases for J; bases not matched to a gene: 5. Germline CDR1 and CDR2: SGHAT and FQDESV (reference sequence). This CDR3 comprises 14 residues. The CDR3 spells CASSRTGDSEKLFF. CDR3 nucleotide sequence: TGTGCCAGCAGCCGGACAGGGGACAGTGAAAAACTGTTTTTT.

To note about this clonotype: Given a much more abundant clone one base away, this may be a read error. The CDR3 protein is CASSSVGVHEQFF. In DNA, the CDR3 is TGCGCCAGCAGCTCGGTAGGGGTCCACGAGCAGTTCTTC. This chain uses TRBV5-1 with TRBJ2-7, with a weak D call TRBD1 (5 bases). Judging by the DNA end, TRBJ2-1 fits better; the J call may be wrong. The CDR3 is made up of 13 amino acids. Per germline, CDR1 SGHRS and CDR2 YFSETQ.

This clonotype occurred many times. The rearrangement joins TRBV18 to TRBJ1-1; 8 nucleotides line up with TRBD1. V lost 1 base and J lost 1; bases outside the gene matches: 8. Germline assignment: CDR1 KGHSH and CDR2 LQKENI. There are 17 residues in the CDR3. The CDR3, as DNA: TGTGCCAGCTCACCACAGGGGACAGGCCATGAGAACACTGAAGCTTTCTTT. Translated: CASSPQGTGHENTEAFF.

The sample holds many counts of this clonotype. This chain joins TRBV30 and TRBJ1-5, with TRBD1 as a possible D gene (5 bases). Germline V lookup: CDR1 GTSNPN, CDR2 SVGIG (reference sequence). The CDR3 is 13 residues long. The V gene lost 0 bases and the J gene lost 7 bases, with 10 bases spanning the gap. The DNA for the CDR3 is TGTGCCTGGAGTGTACAGGTGGAGCAGCCCCAGCATTTT. Translating gives CAWSVQVEQPQHF.

In this sample, this clonotype turned up many times. The chain employs TRBV3-1 and TRBJ2-4; the D gene could be TRBD1 or TRBD2 (5 bases each). The V gene's germline CDR1 is LGHDT and CDR2 YNNKEL (reference sequence). Trimming cost V 0 bases and J 1 base, with 10 bases left between them. This CDR3 spans 16 amino acids. As DNA, the CDR3 is TGTGCCAGCAGCCAAGATGGGGGAGAGGCCAAAAACATTCAGTACTTC. The encoded protein is CASSQDGGEAKNIQYF.

This clonotype was seen more than once but under ten times. The V gene is TRBV7-2, the J gene TRBJ2-5, with a weak D call TRBD2 (6 bases). The CDR3 contains 16 residues. V lost 8 bases and J lost 7, with 26 bases in between. CDR1 and CDR2 (germline): SGHTA, FQGNSA. Written as DNA, the CDR3 is TGTGCCAGCCAGTCTAGTGGGTTAGCGGAAATAGGGACCCAGTACTTC. Translating it yields CASQSSGLAEIGTQYF. Variable domain in full (rest from reference TRBV7-2 and TRBJ2-5): GAGVSQSPSNKVTEKGKDVELRCDPISGHTALYWYRQSLGQGLEFLIYFQGNSAPDKSGLPSDRFSAERTGGSVSTLTIQRTQQEDSAVYLCASQSSGLAEIGTQYFGPGTRLLVL.

Many counts were recorded for this clonotype. The gene calls are TRBV2 and TRBJ1-1, with 7 nucleotides matching TRBD1. From germline, CDR1 is SNHLY and CDR2 FYNNEI. This CDR3 spans 16 amino acids. The trim removed 7 bases at V and 2 bases at J, leaving 13 bases unmatched. The CDR3 here is CASKKKGASPNTEAFF. The CDR3 DNA sequence: TGTGCCAGCAAGAAAAAGGGGGCTTCGCCCAACACTGAAGCTTTCTTT. Supplemented by reference TRBV2 and TRBJ1-1, the full variable domain reads EPEVTQTPSHQVTQMGQEVILRCVPISNHLYFYWYRQILGQKVEFLVSFYNNEISEKSEIFDDQFSVERPDGSNFTLKIRSTKLEDSAMYFCASKKKGASPNTEAFFGQGTRLTVV.

This clonotype has just a few counts. The CDR3 protein is CASSPGQPNEKLFF. In nucleotides, the CDR3 is TGTGCCAGCAGCCCGGGACAGCCTAATGAAAAACTGTTTTTT. This chain links TRBV3-1 with TRBJ1-4, with 7 bases aligning to TRBD1. Germline V gene sequence: CDR1 LGHDT, CDR2 YNNKEL (reference sequence). The ends lost 4 bases at V and 3 bases at J; junction bases unmatched: 2. There are 14 residues in the CDR3.

This clonotype has a count of ten or more. The V gene is TRBV2, the J gene TRBJ2-5; 9 bases map to TRBD1. The trim removed 3 bases at V and 1 base at J, leaving 6 bases unmatched. The germline gives CDR1 SNHLY, CDR2 FYNNEI. CDR3 size: 16 residues. CDR3 sequence reads: CASSEPDRGSQETQYF. The CDR3 DNA follows: TGTGCCAGCAGTGAGCCCGACAGGGGGTCCCAAGAGACCCAGTACTTC.

This clonotype was counted ten times or more. The gene calls are TRBV27 and TRBJ1-4, with TRBD1 matching over 9 bases. CDR1 is MNHEY, CDR2 SMNVEV, per germline (reference sequence). The CDR3 length is 15 residues. V gave up 6 bases and J gave up 10 bases; unmatched junction bases: 12. The CDR3 sequence is CASRSQGANGRKLFF. CDR3 sequence (DNA): TGTGCCAGCAGGTCACAGGGGGCCAACGGACGAAAACTGTTTTTT.

This clonotype came up a few times. The chain links TRBV27 to TRBJ2-7, with TRBD1 matching 10 bases. Per the germline V gene, CDR1 is MNHEY and CDR2 is SMNVEV (reference sequence). After removal of 5 bases from V and 7 bases from J, the junction contained 11 bases not matched to a gene. The CDR3 is made up of 15 amino acids. The chain's CDR3 is CASSPQTGGGGEQYF. CDR3 DNA: TGTGCCAGCAGTCCCCAGACAGGGGGCGGAGGGGAGCAGTACTTC.

This chain connects TRBV11-2 to TRBJ2-1; D may be TRBD1 (5 bases). Trimming pared 5 bases from V and 5 bases from J, leaving 19 bases between. This CDR3 contains 16 residues. The germline CDR1 and CDR2 sequences are SGHAT and FQNNGV. This CDR3 is CASSPAVGLGDNEQFF. CDR3 in DNA: TGTGCCAGCAGCCCGGCCGTGGGTTTAGGGGACAATGAGCAGTTCTTC.

This clonotype was seen more than once but under ten times. The DNA of the CDR3 is TGCGCCAGCCGAAGGGGGGAATCAACTAATGAAAAACTGTTTTTT. Translation gives CASRRGESTNEKLFF. The chain is built from TRBV4-1 and TRBJ1-4, with D maybe TRBD1 (6 bases). The V gene's germline CDR1 is MGHRA and CDR2 YSYEKL. There are 15 residues in the CDR3. V lost 8 bases and J 0 bases, leaving 13 bases between the germline ends.

This clonotype was counted many times. The rearrangement joins TRBV20-1 to TRBJ2-1; TRBD2 might be the D (5 bases). The germline V gene encodes CDR1 DFQATT and CDR2 SNEGSKA (reference sequence). CDR3 length: 14 residues. Trimming took 7 bases from V and 7 from J, leaving 20 bases between them. The CDR3 loop is CSGALGPPGNEQFF. In DNA form, the CDR3 reads TGCAGTGGTGCGCTGGGTCCACCGGGGAATGAGCAGTTCTTC.